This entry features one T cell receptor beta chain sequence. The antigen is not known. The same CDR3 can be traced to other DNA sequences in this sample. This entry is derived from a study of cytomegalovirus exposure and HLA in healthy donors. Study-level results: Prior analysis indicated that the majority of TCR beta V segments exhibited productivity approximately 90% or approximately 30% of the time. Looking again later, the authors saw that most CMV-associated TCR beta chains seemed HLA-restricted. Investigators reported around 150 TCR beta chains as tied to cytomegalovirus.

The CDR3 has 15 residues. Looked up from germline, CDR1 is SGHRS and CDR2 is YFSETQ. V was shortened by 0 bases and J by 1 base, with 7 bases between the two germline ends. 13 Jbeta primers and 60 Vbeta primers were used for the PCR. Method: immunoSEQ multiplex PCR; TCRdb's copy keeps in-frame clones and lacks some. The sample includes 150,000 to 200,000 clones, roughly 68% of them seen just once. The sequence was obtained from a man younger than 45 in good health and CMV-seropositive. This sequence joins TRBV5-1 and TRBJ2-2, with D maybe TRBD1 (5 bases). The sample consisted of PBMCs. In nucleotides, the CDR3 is TGCGCCAGCAGCTTGGGGCAGGGGAACACCGGGGAGCTGTTTTTT. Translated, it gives CASSLGQGNTGELFF.